This T cell receptor beta chain is drawn from a study of T cells in Graves' hyperthyroidism and ophthalmopathy. Remarks on this clonotype: Antigen specificity is unknown.

Template material for amplifying TCR beta CDR3 regions consisted of RNA transcripts. Using the HTBI primer set, a first-round RT-PCR was run on the TCR CDR3. TCRdb independently ran MiXCR on the multiplex PCR reads; one entry per CDR3 protein. The table has fewer than 600,000 distinct CDR3 sequences, 11% to 15% seen once. Diagnoses rested on clinical symptoms, serum thyroxine and TRAb, thyroid ultrasound and orbital computed tomography. Notes on the study in general: Blood also held most thyroid clonotypes expanded beyond 0.001.

The CDR3 sequence is 16 residues long. Germline CDR1 and CDR2: DFQATT and SNEGSKA (reference sequence). The trim removed 0 bases at V and 1 base at J, leaving 8 bases unmatched. The J gene is TRBJ2-5, the V gene TRBV20-1, with 7 nucleotides matching TRBD1. This clonotype was sampled from a woman aged 35 to 49 with Graves' hyperthyroidism. The sample taken for sequencing was blood. CDR3 bases: TGCAGTGCTAGAGAGCCAATGACAGGGATCCAAGAGACCCAGTACTTC. Protein: CSAREPMTGIQETQYF.